The rows below give T cell receptor beta chains drawn from one sample of a study of Graves' ophthalmopathy and Graves' hyperthyroidism. One entry per CDR3 protein, called by TCRdb with MiXCR from the multiplex PCR reads. The sample shows 20,000 to 25,000 distinct CDR3 sequences, about 44% of them seen only once. The sequenced sample consisted of peripheral blood. Source of these receptors: an adult woman with stable Graves' hyperthyroidism. Each CDR3 is given with its conserved first and last residue. The order of the fields is V gene, clone size, J gene, D gene, CDR3 protein, CDR3 DNA. A D gene is named only where the DNA matches it firmly. Clone size is stated in some rows and not others, as once, few, many or a class when expanded.

TRBV7-6	-	TRBJ2-3	TRBD2	CASSLAAASGDTQYF	TGTGCCAGCAGCCTAGCGGCGGCTAGCGGAGATACGCAGTATTTT
TRBV4-2	-	TRBJ2-2	-	CASSQAYEPGELFF	TGTGCCAGCAGCCAAGCTTATGAGCCGGGGGAGCTGTTTTTT
TRBV7-9	-	TRBJ1-5	-	CASSLAGDPGPQHF	TGTGCCAGCAGCTTAGCGGGGGACCCCGGGCCCCAGCATTTT
TRBV5-1	-	TRBJ2-3	TRBD1	CASSKTTGSSTDTQYF	TGCGCCAGCAGCAAAACGACAGGGTCTAGCACAGATACGCAGTATTTT
TRBV6-5	many	TRBJ2-1	-	CASTGLGLETNEQFF	TGTGCCAGCACAGGTTTGGGGCTAGAAACGAATGAGCAGTTCTTC
TRBV24-1	-	TRBJ2-2	-	CATSDSYRSNTGELFF	TGTGCCACCAGTGATTCATACAGGTCGAACACCGGGGAGCTGTTTTTT
TRBV7-6	medium-sized	TRBJ2-2	-	CASSVTLSGGELFF	TGTGCCAGCAGCGTCACGCTCTCGGGCGGGGAGCTGTTTTTT
TRBV7-8	-	TRBJ1-4	-	CASSSFRTANNVKLFF	TGTGCCAGCAGCTCTTTCCGGACAGCGAATAATGTAAAACTGTTTTTT
TRBV2	-	TRBJ2-3	TRBD1	CASLYPGGTQYF	TGTGCCAGTCTTTATCCAGGGGGTACGCAGTATTTT
TRBV6-2/TRBV6-3	once	TRBJ2-5	-	CASSYAEAQYF	TGTGCCAGCAGTTATGCAGAGGCCCAGTACTTC
TRBV9	many	TRBJ1-1	-	CASSAQTANTEAFF	TGTGCCAGCAGCGCGCAGACAGCGAACACTGAAGCTTTCTTT
TRBV15	-	TRBJ2-7	TRBD2	CATSRGQGGLAGGPYEQYF	TGTGCCACCAGCAGAGGACAGGGTGGGCTAGCGGGGGGGCCTTACGAGCAGTACTTC
TRBV7-8	medium-sized	TRBJ2-5	-	CASRPGEETQYF	TGTGCCAGCCGTCCCGGCGAAGAGACCCAGTACTTC
TRBV9	medium-sized	TRBJ1-2	-	CASSVAQASGGYTF	TGTGCCAGCAGCGTAGCGCAGGCCTCTGGAGGCTACACCTTC
TRBV28	many	TRBJ1-1	-	CASRGQDKLNTEAFF	TGTGCCAGCAGAGGGCAGGACAAACTGAACACTGAAGCTTTCTTT
TRBV2	few	TRBJ1-5	TRBD1	CASSGQGGDQPQHF	TGTGCCAGCAGTGGACAGGGGGGAGATCAGCCCCAGCATTTT
TRBV2	-	TRBJ2-1	-	CASRSGHLSGANVLTFGVGGEQFF	-
TRBV24-1	-	TRBJ2-3	TRBD2	CATSELTSGRSDTQYF	TGTGCCACCAGTGAGTTGACTAGCGGGAGATCAGATACGCAGTATTTT
TRBV10-3	medium-sized	TRBJ2-3	-	CASGGTDTQYF	TGTGCCAGCGGGGGCACAGATACGCAGTATTTT
TRBV7-1	-	TRBJ2-1	-	CASSSGGTGEQFF	TGTGCCAGCAGCTCAGGGGGCACCGGGGAGCAGTTCTTC
TRBV7-9	medium-sized	TRBJ1-1	-	CASSRQQGLDTEAFF	TGTGCCAGCAGTCGACAGCAGGGGTTGGACACTGAAGCTTTCTTT
TRBV19	-	TRBJ1-3	TRBD1	CASSIPGQAAGNTIYF	TGTGCCAGTAGTATACCCGGACAGGCAGCTGGAAACACCATATATTTT
TRBV28	-	TRBJ2-5	-	CASSAEGLGGQPQYF	TGTGCCAGCAGTGCCGAGGGGCTTGGGGGTCAGCCCCAGTACTTC
TRBV10-3	-	TRBJ2-2	-	CAAGAGPGTGELFF	TGTGCCGCCGGCGCGGGGCCAGGGACCGGGGAGCTGTTTTTT
TRBV6-1	many	TRBJ2-7	-	CASSEVGGPSSSYEQYF	TGTGCCAGCAGTGAAGTCGGGGGGCCATCGAGCTCCTACGAGCAGTACTTC
TRBV2	once	TRBJ2-2	TRBD2	CASSASGGITGELFF	TGTGCCAGCAGTGCTAGCGGAGGTATCACCGGGGAGCTGTTTTTT
TRBV20-1	medium-sized	TRBJ2-1	-	CSAREPGQYNEQFF	TGCAGTGCTAGAGAACCGGGACAATACAATGAGCAGTTCTTC
TRBV4-2	-	TRBJ2-7	-	CASSQEGGVVSCGQYF	TGTGCCAGCAGCCAGGAGGGGGGAGTGGTATCCTGCGGGCAGTACTTC
TRBV2	-	TRBJ2-2	-	CASTGDAPGELFF	TGTGCCAGCACCGGGGACGCCCCCGGGGAGCTGTTTTTT
TRBV24-1	few	TRBJ2-3	-	CATSERGSSTDTQYF	TGTGCCACCAGTGAGCGGGGCTCTAGCACAGATACGCAGTATTTT
TRBV12-3/TRBV12-4	many	TRBJ1-1	TRBD1	CASSKSQGARTEAFF	TGTGCCAGCAGTAAATCTCAGGGGGCGCGGACTGAAGCTTTCTTT
TRBV14	few	TRBJ2-7	-	CASNLGGSRQSF	TGTGCCAGCAATTTAGGAGGGAGTAGGCAGTCCTTC
TRBV19	-	TRBJ1-1	-	CASSLGRGNTEAFF	TGTGCCAGTAGTTTGGGCAGGGGGAACACTGAAGCTTTCTTT
TRBV5-5	-	TRBJ2-5	-	CASSSLGTPGETQYF	TGTGCCAGCAGCTCACTTGGGACCCCAGGGGAGACCCAGTACTTC
TRBV12-3/TRBV12-4	-	TRBJ2-2	-	CARSKAASYTGGLFF	TGTGCCCGCAGTAAAGCAGCTAGTTACACCGGGGGGCTGTTTTTT
TRBV2	few	TRBJ2-7	-	CASSAARSYEQYF	TGTGCCAGCAGTGCAGCTAGATCCTACGAGCAGTACTTC